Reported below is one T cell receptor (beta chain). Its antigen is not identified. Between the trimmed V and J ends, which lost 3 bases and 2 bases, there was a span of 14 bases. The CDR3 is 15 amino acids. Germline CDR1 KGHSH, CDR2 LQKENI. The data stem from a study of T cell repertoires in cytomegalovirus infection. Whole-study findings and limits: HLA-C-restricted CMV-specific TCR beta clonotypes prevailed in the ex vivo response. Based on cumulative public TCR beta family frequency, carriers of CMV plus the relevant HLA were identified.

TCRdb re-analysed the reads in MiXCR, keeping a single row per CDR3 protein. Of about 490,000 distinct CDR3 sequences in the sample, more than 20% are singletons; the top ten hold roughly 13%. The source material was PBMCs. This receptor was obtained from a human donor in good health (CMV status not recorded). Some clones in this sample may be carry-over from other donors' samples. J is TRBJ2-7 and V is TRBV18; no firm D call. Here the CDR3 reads CASSPGTDPTYEQYF. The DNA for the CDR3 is TGTGCCAGCTCACCCGGAACGGACCCAACCTACGAGCAGTACTTC.